A single sample gave rise to the 26 T cell receptor beta chains below, sequenced in a study of Graves' ophthalmopathy and Graves' hyperthyroidism. Amplification targeted the TCR beta CDR3 regions, with RNA transcripts as the source material. HTBI-primed RT-PCR formed the first round, and a multiplex PCR formed the second. TCRdb itself ran the multiplex PCR reads through MiXCR, one entry per CDR3 protein. This table has a few hundred thousand distinct CDR3 sequences, about 18% appearing once. What was sequenced was peripheral blood. These TCRs come from an adult woman with stable Graves' hyperthyroidism.

This clonotype has a handful of counts. This rearrangement joins TRBV11-2 to TRBJ2-7; a possible D gene is TRBD2 (6 bases). Germline lookup yields CDR1 SGHAT and CDR2 FQNNGV. The CDR3 has 15 amino acids. Trimming removed 4 bases at V and 3 bases at J, with 16 bases between. The CDR3, as DNA: TGTGCCAGCAGCTCGACCGGGACTTCCTACTACGAGCAGTACTTC. This encodes CASSSTGTSYYEQYF. Combining the CDR3 with reference TRBV11-2 and TRBJ2-7 gives the whole variable domain EAGVAQSPRYKIIEKRQSVAFWCNPISGHATLYWYQQILGQGPKLLIQFQNNGVVDDSQLPKDRFSAERLKGVDSTLKIQPAKLEDSAVYLCASSSTGTSYYEQYFGPGTRLTVT.

This clonotype has only one observation. Just one base apart from a much larger clone, this may be a read error. No conserved phenylalanine or tryptophan ends this CDR3, so it is likely a read error. J is TRBJ2-5 and V is TRBV7-3; D gene uncertain. Germline CDR1 and CDR2: SGHTA and FQGTGA. This CDR3 comprises 13 residues. V was pared by 5 bases and J by 0 bases, with 7 bases between. The CDR3 sequence: CASSQLDQETQYV. The CDR3 DNA reads TGTGCCAGCAGCCAACTCGACCAAGAGACCCAGTACGTC.

This clonotype was seen many times. V is TRBV6-1 and J is TRBJ2-3; D is unresolved. This CDR3 contains 12 residues. Trimming took 2 bases from V and 9 from J, leaving 9 bases between them. Looked up from germline, CDR1 is MNHNS and CDR2 is SASEGT. In DNA, the CDR3 is TGTGCCAGCAGTGAAATCCGGGCGACGCAGTATTTT. Its translation: CASSEIRATQYF.

This clonotype was seen repeatedly, ten times or more. The chain has TRBV5-1 and TRBJ1-6, with 7 bases lining up with TRBD1. Per germline, CDR1 SGHRS and CDR2 YFSETQ. This CDR3 is built from 14 residues. Losses at the gene ends were 4 bases for V and 7 bases for J; bases not matched to a gene: 5. The chain's CDR3 is CASSIGTVNSPLHF. The CDR3 DNA reads TGCGCCAGCAGCATTGGGACAGTCAATTCACCCCTCCACTTT.

This clonotype appeared a few times. The chain has TRBV5-1 and TRBJ2-7; TRBD2 might be the D (6 bases). The CDR3 has 13 amino acids. V was cut by 4 bases and J by 3 bases, with 11 bases left in between. From germline, CDR1 is SGHRS and CDR2 YFSETQ. The CDR3 spells CASSMLGGYEQYF. CDR3 sequence (DNA): TGCGCCAGCAGCATGTTGGGGGGCTACGAGCAGTACTTC.

At least ten counts were recorded for this clonotype. The rearrangement joins TRBV28 to TRBJ2-5, with 11 nucleotides matching TRBD1. The CDR3 has 16 amino acids. Germline V gene lookup returns CDR1 MDHEN and CDR2 SYDVKM. V lost 6 bases and J lost 2; bases outside the gene matches: 8. CDR3 sequence: CASSKDRGLGQETQYF. For the CDR3, the DNA is TGTGCCAGCAGCAAGGACAGGGGGCTTGGTCAAGAGACCCAGTACTTC.

This clonotype was recorded many times. The chain carries TRBV5-1 and TRBJ2-7, with D possibly matching TRBD2 (5 bases). The ends were cut back, 0 bases at V and 0 bases at J, with 13 bases in the middle. The CDR3 has 16 residues. Germline lookup yields CDR1 SGHRS and CDR2 YFSETQ. CDR3 amino acids: CASSLGDGRSSYEQYF. In DNA form, the CDR3 reads TGCGCCAGCAGCTTGGGGGATGGGAGAAGCTCCTACGAGCAGTACTTC.

This clonotype was counted at least ten times. The V call is TRBV7-2, the J call TRBJ2-4, with D unclear. CDR3 length: 12 amino acids. Deletions cut 5 bases from V and 6 bases from J, with 8 bases between. Germline CDR1 reads SGHTA; CDR2 reads FQGNSA. The CDR3: CASSVGLNIQYF. In nucleotides, the CDR3 is TGTGCCAGCAGCGTGGGTCTAAACATTCAGTACTTC. The full variable domain, its missing parts supplied by reference TRBV7-2 and TRBJ2-4, is GAGVSQSPSNKVTEKGKDVELRCDPISGHTALYWYRQSLGQGLEFLIYFQGNSAPDKSGLPSDRFSAERTGGSVSTLTIQRTQQEDSAVYLCASSVGLNIQYFGAGTRLSVL.

This clonotype has a handful of counts. The chain joins TRBV11-2 to TRBJ2-5; 8 nucleotides line up with TRBD1. The trim removed 1 base at V and 1 base at J, leaving 11 bases unmatched. CDR1 and CDR2 (germline): SGHAT, FQNNGV. The CDR3 totals 18 residues. The CDR3 sequence: CASSLGQRTGRSQETQYF. The CDR3 coding sequence is TGTGCCAGCAGCTTAGGCCAAAGGACAGGGAGGTCCCAAGAGACCCAGTACTTC.

This clonotype was seen ten or more times. This chain connects TRBV6-2 or TRBV6-3 to TRBJ2-5, with 8 positions matching TRBD2. J gave up 5 bases and V 5 bases, and 7 bases lay outside the gene matches. The CDR3 contains 14 residues. CDR1 and CDR2 (germline): MNHEY, SVGEGT. Written as DNA, the CDR3 is TGTGCCAGCAGTACCCCGGGACTAGGGGAGACCCAGTACTTC. As protein: CASSTPGLGETQYF.

In its sample, this clonotype was seen a few times. The chain links TRBV4-3 to TRBJ2-7, with 7 bases fitting TRBD2. The V and J ends lost 0 bases and 3 bases, in that order; junction bases with no gene match: 8. The CDR3 has 16 residues. Germline V gives CDR1 LGHNA, CDR2 YSLEER. CDR3 amino acids: CASSQDFRGSHYEQYF. CDR3 in DNA: TGCGCCAGCAGCCAAGATTTTCGCGGGAGTCACTACGAGCAGTACTTC.

The chain combines TRBV2 with TRBJ2-5; TRBD2 is a possible D gene (6 bases). The V end lost 7 bases, the J end lost 7 bases, and 16 bases lay between the germline ends. The CDR3 consists of 13 residues. CDR1 is SNHLY and CDR2 is FYNNEI in the germline V gene. The CDR3 reads CASNRDSRGTQYF. CDR3 sequence (DNA): TGTGCCAGCAACCGGGACTCCCGAGGGACCCAGTACTTC.

This clonotype showed up many times. The chain recombines TRBV7-8 with TRBJ1-1; the D is unclear. The CDR3 contains 14 residues. V shed 5 bases and J shed 2 bases, with 12 bases lying between them. Germline CDR1 and CDR2: SGHVS and FQNEAQ. The CDR3 loop reads CASSISMRNTEAFF. The CDR3 DNA sequence: TGTGCCAGCAGCATCAGTATGAGAAACACTGAAGCTTTCTTT.

There are a few counts of this clonotype. The V call is TRBV19, the J call TRBJ1-1, with 7 positions matching TRBD1. The CDR3 length is 15 residues. Germline V gene lookup returns CDR1 LNHDA and CDR2 SQIVND (reference sequence). Trimming took 7 bases from V and 5 from J; bases not matched to a gene: 13. For the CDR3, the DNA is TGTGCCAGTACCCCTGGGAGGGGGCCAAAGACTGAAGCTTTCTTT. Its translation is CASTPGRGPKTEAFF.

This clonotype was seen many times. The genes are TRBV20-1 and TRBJ2-7; D unresolved. V gave up 3 bases and J gave up 0 bases, with 9 bases separating them. Germline-derived CDR1 and CDR2 are DFQATT and SNEGSKA (reference sequence). This CDR3 spans 13 amino acids. The CDR3: CSARATSSYEQYF. The CDR3 DNA reads as TGCAGTGCTAGGGCTACCAGCTCCTACGAGCAGTACTTC.

This clonotype was detected many times. The CDR3 loop is CASSQDRGLSNYGYTF. The CDR3, as DNA: TGCGCCAGCAGCCAGGACAGGGGGCTCTCTAACTATGGCTACACCTTC. The chain joins TRBV4-1 to TRBJ1-2; 11 bases match TRBD1. The junction had 3 bases not matched to a gene; V was cut back by 3 bases and J by 0 bases. The CDR3 spans 16 residues. CDR1 MGHRA and CDR2 YSYEKL come from the germline V gene.

This clonotype was detected ten times or more. The rearrangement joins TRBV5-8 to TRBJ2-7, with D possibly TRBD2 on 5 matching bases. The CDR3 sequence is 12 residues long. V was cut by 0 bases and J by 8 bases, with 9 bases left in between. CDR1 and CDR2 from the germline V gene are SGHTS and YDEGEE. DNA of the CDR3: TGTGCCAGCAGCTTGGGGACTGAGAAGCAGTACTTC. It yields the protein CASSLGTEKQYF.

This chain connects TRBV24-1 to TRBJ2-5; 11 nucleotides match TRBD2. The V segment lost 0 bases and the J segment 1 base; nucleotides outside the gene matches: 3. Germline lookup yields CDR1 KGHDR and CDR2 SFDVKD. This CDR3 contains 17 residues. CDR3: CATSDLSGTSGQETQYF. The CDR3 DNA is TGTGCCACCAGTGATTTGTCCGGGACTAGCGGCCAAGAGACCCAGTACTTC.

This clonotype appeared many times. The chain uses TRBV7-2 and TRBJ1-5; maybe TRBD1 (5 bases). Deletions cut 3 bases from V and 3 bases from J, with 15 bases between. This CDR3 region has 16 residues. Germline V gene sequence: CDR1 SGHTA, CDR2 FQGNSA. In DNA, the CDR3 is TGTGCCAGCAGCTTCATGGGGGGGTCTAACAATCAGCCCCAGCATTTT. Translating it yields CASSFMGGSNNQPQHF.

This chain uses TRBV7-2 with TRBJ2-7; TRBD2 might be the D (6 bases). This CDR3 has 14 amino acids. In germline, CDR1 is SGHTA, CDR2 FQGNSA. V was cut by 1 base and J by 2 bases, with 9 bases left in between. The CDR3 coding sequence is TGTGCCAGCAGCTTAGATGGGACTGCCTACGAGCAGTACTTC. Translating it yields CASSLDGTAYEQYF.

This clonotype was observed many times. This rearrangement joins TRBV13 to TRBJ2-2; possible D gene TRBD2, 5 bases. Trimming removed 0 bases from V and 7 bases from J, with 6 bases in between. CDR3 size: 13 residues. Germline V gene data show CDR1 as PRHDT and CDR2 as FYEKMQ (reference sequence). In DNA, the CDR3 is TGTGCCAGCAGCTTAGGAGCGGACGGGGAGCTGTTTTTT. Protein: CASSLGADGELFF.

This chain connects TRBV12-3 or TRBV12-4 to TRBJ1-2, with no clear D. V lost 6 bases, J lost 7 bases, and 12 bases lay in between. CDR3 length: 12 residues. The CDR3 region has the DNA TGTGCCAGCAGCCTAGGGTCTGGTGGCTACACCTTC. It encodes CASSLGSGGYTF.

The DNA of the CDR3 is TGTGCCAGCAGCCCGGGACTTCCACACAACACCGGGGAGCTGTTTTTT. Protein product: CASSPGLPHNTGELFF. The chain links TRBV13 to TRBJ2-2; D is perhaps TRBD2 (6 bases). This CDR3 has 16 amino acids. V gave up 5 bases and J gave up 2 bases, with 15 bases separating them. Germline loops: CDR1 PRHDT, CDR2 FYEKMQ (reference sequence).

The chain has TRBV12-3 or TRBV12-4 and TRBJ2-5, with 8 positions matching TRBD1. V lost 10 bases and J lost 5; bases outside the gene matches: 12. This CDR3 is built from 14 residues. The CDR3 spells CATSPSDRGETQYF. In DNA, the CDR3 is TGTGCCACCAGCCCCTCAGACAGGGGTGAGACCCAGTACTTC.

Comment on this clonotype: A read error likely explains this, since a far larger clone differs by one base. This likely comes from a read error, as the CDR3 has no conserved phenylalanine or tryptophan at its end. This rearrangement joins TRBV4-1 to TRBJ2-7; tentative D call: TRBD1 (5 bases). V lost 1 base to trimming and J lost 3 bases, with 10 bases between them. The V gene's germline CDR1 is MGHRA and CDR2 YSYEKL. The CDR3 is made up of 14 amino acids. Here the CDR3 reads CASSQGGRGYEQYL. CDR3 bases: TGCGCCAGCAGCCAAGGGGGTAGGGGCTACGAGCAGTACTTG.

This clonotype was seen repeatedly, ten times or more. The chain carries TRBV27 and TRBJ2-7; D remains unclear. CDR1 is MNHEY and CDR2 is SMNVEV in the germline V gene (reference sequence). The V and J ends lost 6 bases and 2 bases respectively, with 17 bases between them. The CDR3 covers 15 residues. Here the CDR3 DNA reads TGTGCCAGCAGCCCCACTCTCAGCACGGCCTACGAGCAGTACTTC. Translated, it gives CASSPTLSTAYEQYF.